A selection of T cell receptor beta chains follows, all from one sample in a study of blood T cells in healthy people across ages. TCRdb re-called the 5' RACE reads through MiXCR, storing one row per CDR3 protein. Altogether 1.5 million to 2 million distinct CDR3 sequences are present, around half being singletons, with the ten largest covering less than 2.5%. Sequences were obtained from blood. These receptor sequences come from a woman aged 35 to 49 in good health. Each CDR3 is given with its conserved first and last residue. D genes are given only for firm matches. Part of the rows lack a size; the others show once, few, many or a class for expanded clones.

CDR3 protein | CDR3 DNA | J gene | clone size | D gene | V gene
CASSSDIGGQGKGNQPQHF | TGTGCCAGCAGTTCCGATATCGGCGGACAGGGGAAGGGCAATCAGCCCCAGCATTTT | TRBJ1-5 | once | TRBD1 | TRBV28
CASSVRAGDYEQYF | TGTGCCAGCAGTGTACGAGCGGGGGATTACGAGCAGTACTTC | TRBJ2-7 | - | TRBD2 | TRBV12-3/TRBV12-4
CATQTSGGVDEQFF | TGTGCCACCCAGACTAGCGGGGGGGTGGATGAGCAGTTCTTC | TRBJ2-1 | - | TRBD2 | TRBV28
CASSMGQGRGPNYGYTF | TGTGCCAGCAGCATGGGACAGGGCCGGGGCCCGAACTATGGCTACACCTTC | TRBJ1-2 | - | TRBD1 | TRBV7-2
CASSESGSPGDEKLFF | TGTGCCAGCAGTGAATCGGGATCTCCCGGGGATGAAAAACTGTTTTTT | TRBJ1-4 | few | - | TRBV2
CASSHLSQETQYF | TGCGCCAGCAGCCACCTTTCCCAAGAGACCCAGTACTTC | TRBJ2-5 | - | - | TRBV4-3
CASSQGTETYNSPLHF | TGTGCCAGCAGCCAAGGGACAGAGACCTATAATTCACCCCTCCACTTT | TRBJ1-6 | few | - | TRBV4-2
CASSQDRESADTQFF | TGCGCCAGCAGCCAAGATAGGGAGAGCGCAGATACGCAGTTCTTC | TRBJ2-1 | once | - | TRBV4-3
CASRTSGTTTDTQYF | TGTGCCAGCCGAACTAGCGGGACAACCACAGATACGCAGTATTTT | TRBJ2-3 | - | TRBD2 | TRBV28
CAGAQARGQTQYF | TGTGCCGGAGCCCAAGCCCGTGGCCAGACCCAGTACTTC | TRBJ2-5 | - | - | TRBV6-2/TRBV6-3
CSAREFQGRYTF | TGCAGTGCTAGAGAGTTTCAGGGCCGCTACACCTTC | TRBJ1-2 | - | - | TRBV20-1
CASSLGGTGLLHGYTF | TGTGCCAGCAGCTTAGGGGGCACAGGGTTGCTGCATGGCTACACCTTC | TRBJ1-2 | - | - | TRBV7-6
CASSLSGTSGLYEQYF | TGTGCCAGCAGCTTATCCGGGACTAGCGGCCTCTACGAGCAGTACTTC | TRBJ2-7 | few | TRBD2 | TRBV7-2
CATSDSGRLGEQFF | TGTGCCACCAGTGATTCTGGACGTCTGGGAGAGCAGTTCTTC | TRBJ2-1 | few | - | TRBV24-1
CAISAGTGIRGEQYF | TGTGCCATCAGTGCAGGGACAGGGATCAGGGGCGAGCAGTACTTC | TRBJ2-7 | few | TRBD1 | TRBV10-3
CASSLGGLGLAKNIQYF | TGTGCCAGCAGTTTAGGCGGCCTGGGACTAGCCAAAAACATTCAGTACTTC | TRBJ2-4 | few | - | TRBV12-3/TRBV12-4
CSARDRAPYNEQYF | TGCAGTGCTAGGGACAGGGCCCCCTACAATGAGCAGTACTTC | TRBJ2-7 | - | TRBD1 | TRBV20-1
CASSVGARDYNEQFF | TGTGCCAGCAGTGTGGGGGCCCGGGACTACAATGAGCAGTTCTTC | TRBJ2-1 | - | - | TRBV28
CASSVGPPPGIDTQYF | TGTGCCAGCAGCGTAGGCCCCCCCCCGGGGATAGATACGCAGTATTTT | TRBJ2-3 | - | - | TRBV7-2
CASSSAGAMSPLHF | TGTGCCAGCAGCTCCGCGGGAGCGATGAGTCCCCTCCACTTT | TRBJ1-6 | - | - | TRBV9
CASSWGLGTDTQYF | TGTGCCAGCAGTTGGGGACTAGGCACAGATACGCAGTATTTT | TRBJ2-3 | few | TRBD2 | TRBV12-3/TRBV12-4
CSAPPLQEPTDTQYF | TGCAGTGCTCCCCCTCTACAGGAACCGACAGATACGCAGTATTTT | TRBJ2-3 | - | - | TRBV20-1
CATSDLKRTGTGELFF | TGTGCCACCAGTGATTTAAAGCGGACAGGTACCGGGGAGCTGTTTTTT | TRBJ2-2 | - | TRBD1 | TRBV24-1
CASSSYGTGYEQFF | TGTGCCAGCAGCTCCTACGGGACAGGGTATGAGCAGTTCTTC | TRBJ2-1 | few | TRBD1 | TRBV7-2
CASSYWTRDEQPQHF | TGTGCCAGCAGTTATTGGACGAGGGATGAACAGCCCCAGCATTTT | TRBJ1-5 | - | - | TRBV6-5
CASREGAYNEQFF | TGTGCCAGCAGGGAGGGGGCTTACAATGAGCAGTTCTTC | TRBJ2-1 | - | - | TRBV7-9
CASTQGTRTGQYF | TGTGCCAGCACCCAAGGGACTAGAACGGGGCAGTACTTC | TRBJ2-7 | - | TRBD2 | TRBV6-2/TRBV6-3
CAAIGAQETQYF | TGTGCAGCGATAGGAGCCCAAGAGACCCAGTACTTC | TRBJ2-5 | few | - | TRBV3-1
CASSYTGGLRTDTQYF | TGTGCCAGCAGTTACACCGGGGGGTTGAGGACAGATACGCAGTATTTT | TRBJ2-3 | - | TRBD2 | TRBV6-2/TRBV6-3
CASSLRDSNYTF | TGTGCCAGCAGCTTACGGGACAGCAACTACACCTTC | TRBJ1-2 | - | TRBD1 | TRBV7-2
CASSLTGTRLTDTQYF | TGTGCCAGCAGTCTAACCGGGACTAGACTCACAGATACGCAGTATTTT | TRBJ2-3 | - | TRBD2 | TRBV6-5
CASSPRLGSSYEQYF | TGTGCCAGCAGCCCCAGACTGGGAAGCTCCTACGAGCAGTACTTC | TRBJ2-7 | - | - | TRBV7-2
CASSSRLAGVQETQYF | TGTGCCAGCAGTTCAAGACTAGCGGGGGTCCAAGAGACCCAGTACTTC | TRBJ2-5 | - | TRBD2 | TRBV28
CASSDLVSNQPQHF | TGTGCCAGCAGTGACTTGGTGAGCAATCAGCCCCAGCATTTT | TRBJ1-5 | - | - | TRBV6-2/TRBV6-3
CASSVADNGYTF | TGCGCCAGCAGCGTGGCGGACAATGGCTACACCTTC | TRBJ1-2 | - | - | TRBV5-1
CSVENRGRAQQETQYF | TGCAGCGTTGAGAATAGGGGCAGGGCACAACAAGAGACCCAGTACTTC | TRBJ2-5 | - | - | TRBV29-1
CASSQGASSYGYTF | TGTGCCAGCAGCCAGGGGGCTAGTAGCTATGGCTACACCTTC | TRBJ1-2 | once | TRBD1 | TRBV6-1
CASSGVETSGGPHETQYF | TGTGCCAGCAGTGGCGTAGAAACTAGCGGGGGACCCCACGAGACCCAGTACTTC | TRBJ2-5 | - | TRBD2 | TRBV6-1
CSARDRASGYTDTQYF | TGCAGTGCTAGAGATCGGGCTAGCGGGTACACAGATACGCAGTATTTT | TRBJ2-3 | - | TRBD2 | TRBV20-1
CASSIKMGNEQFF | TGTGCCAGTAGTATCAAAATGGGCAATGAGCAGTTCTTC | TRBJ2-1 | - | - | TRBV19
CASRQLADQETQYF | TGTGCCAGCAGACAACTAGCGGACCAAGAGACCCAGTACTTC | TRBJ2-5 | - | TRBD2 | TRBV7-6